Below are 26 T cell receptor beta chains sequenced from a single sample in a study of tumor-infiltrating lymphocytes in primary liver carcinoma. Germline DNA was extracted alongside blood RNA, which was obtained from unsorted whole blood. With a constant-region primer, TCR beta cDNA was made from 450 to 500 ng of total RNA. Three nested multiplex PCR rounds of slightly modified ARM-PCR generated TCR beta libraries. The first two PCR rounds, around 10 cycles each, used TRBV1-TRBV30 forward primers and a C-beta reverse primer. Each CDR3 protein is one row after TCRdb ran MiXCR on the multiplex PCR reads. This sample has some 180,000 distinct CDR3 sequences, with about 55% found just once. Sequenced: peripheral blood. These receptors were taken from a man aged 40-49 years with primary liver carcinoma and hepatitis B virus infection.

Note on this clonotype: At one end the junction does not follow the germline gene, possibly because of a read error. This sequence joins TRBV29-1 and TRBJ1-1; D might be TRBD1 (5 bases). This CDR3 has 13 residues. Germline-derived CDR1 and CDR2 are SQVTM and ANQGSEA. CDR3 loop: CRVVGQVNTEAFF. CDR3 nucleotides: TGCAGGGTTGTGGGGCAGGTGAACACTGAAGCTTTCTTT.

The table lists this clonotype with a few counts. J is TRBJ2-1 and V is TRBV29-1, with TRBD1 matching 7 bases. Trimming at V came to 4 bases and at J to 5 bases, leaving 5 bases not matched to a gene. The CDR3 has 13 residues. Germline V CDR1 and CDR2: SQVTM, ANQGSEA. CDR3 sequence: CSVVGDSDNEQFF. DNA for the CDR3: TGCAGCGTTGTTGGGGACAGCGACAATGAGCAGTTCTTC.

Of note for this clonotype: A read error may be the cause here, since a much bigger clone is one base away. The CDR3 end shows no conserved phenylalanine or tryptophan, and so a read error is likely. The chain joins TRBV11-2 to TRBJ2-1; the D gene is possibly TRBD2 (6 bases). Trimming pared 5 bases from V and 9 bases from J, leaving 11 bases between. This CDR3 region has 12 residues. The germline gives CDR1 SGHAT, CDR2 FQNNGV. CDR3 in DNA: TGTGCCAGCAGCGCGACTAGTCGTGAGCAGTTCTTA. It encodes CASSATSREQFL.

This rearrangement joins TRBV7-9 to TRBJ1-4, with D perhaps TRBD1 (5 bases). The CDR3 covers 13 residues. Trimming pared 5 bases from V and 5 bases from J, leaving 9 bases between. Germline-derived CDR1 and CDR2 are SEHNR and FQNEAQ (reference sequence). The CDR3 DNA reads TGTGCCAGCAGCCGGGGCCTCAATGAAAAACTGTTTTTT. Translating gives CASSRGLNEKLFF.

The chain carries TRBV14 and TRBJ1-6; 8 bases agree with TRBD1. The germline V gene has CDR1 SGHDN and CDR2 FVKESK. CDR3 size: 15 residues. Losses at the gene ends were 3 bases for V and 10 bases for J; bases not matched to a gene: 8. As DNA, the CDR3 is TGTGCCAGCAGCCATGTACAGGGGGTGAAATCACCCCTCCACTTT. Encoded protein: CASSHVQGVKSPLHF.

The chain recombines TRBV5-8 with TRBJ2-7; maybe TRBD2 (5 bases). CDR3 length: 12 residues. CDR1 SGHTS and CDR2 YDEGEE come from the germline V gene. Trimming took off 2 bases at V and 3 bases at J, with 6 bases between the two ends. As DNA, the CDR3 is TGTGCCAGCAGCTTCGGGATCTACGAGCAGTACTTC. It translates to CASSFGIYEQYF. Full variable domain (outside the CDR3, taken from reference TRBV5-8 and TRBJ2-7): EAGVTQSPTHLIKTRGQQATLRCSPISGHTSVYWYQQALGLGLQFLLWYDEGEERNRGNFPPRFSGRQFPNYSSELNVNALELEDSALYLCASSFGIYEQYFGPGTRLTVT.

The rearrangement joins TRBV28 to TRBJ1-1; D gene uncertain. V was shortened by 8 bases and J by 8 bases, with 15 bases between the two germline ends. The length of the CDR3 is 12 residues. The germline V gene has CDR1 MDHEN and CDR2 SYDVKM. CDR3 nucleotides: TGTGCCAGCTCAACGATGCCTTTAGAAGCTTTCTTT. Translated, it gives CASSTMPLEAFF.

V usage is TRBV11-2 and J usage is TRBJ2-7; D not resolved. Trimming cost V 0 bases and J 7 bases, with 16 bases left between them. CDR3 length equals 15 residues. CDR1 SGHAT and CDR2 FQNNGV come from the germline V gene. CDR3: CASSLDSARYREQYF. For the CDR3, the DNA is TGTGCCAGCAGCTTAGATTCCGCTCGGTATCGGGAGCAGTACTTC.

Comment on this clonotype: This may arise from a read error, as a much more abundant clone is one base away. The chain recombines TRBV4-1 with TRBJ2-5, with D tentatively TRBD1 (6 bases). Germline loops: CDR1 MGHRA, CDR2 YSYEKL. The CDR3 contains 16 residues. This chain's CDR3 is CASTQDREQGGKTQYF. In nucleotides, the CDR3 is TGCGCCAGCACCCAAGATCGGGAACAGGGCGGAAAGACCCAGTACTTC.

The CDR3 loop is CASSRARSHEQYF. The DNA of the CDR3 is TGTGCCAGCAGCCGGGCCAGGAGCCACGAGCAGTACTTC. This chain uses TRBV12-3 or TRBV12-4 with TRBJ2-7; no clear D. V was clipped by 6 bases and J by 5 bases, with 14 bases between them. This CDR3 is 13 amino acids long.

The chain couples TRBV10-3 to TRBJ1-2; unclear D gene. Germline V gene data show CDR1 as ENHRY and CDR2 as SYGVKD. Trimming stripped 4 bases from V and 8 bases from J, with 17 bases between. The CDR3 extends over 14 amino acids. CDR3 nucleotide sequence: TGTGCCATCAGTGCCCCCCTTGATACCGGCGGCTACACCTTC. Encoded protein: CAISAPLDTGGYTF.

Concerning this clonotype: Lacking the conserved final phenylalanine or tryptophan, this CDR3 likely reflects a read error. This chain joins TRBV4-2 and TRBJ2-3; D call uncertain. The germline V gene has CDR1 LGHNA and CDR2 YNFKEQ. V lost 1 base and J 5 bases, leaving 16 bases between the germline ends. The CDR3 runs to 16 residues. The CDR3 sequence: CASSQGAANKGDTQYL. The DNA for the CDR3 is TGTGCCAGCAGCCAAGGTGCGGCGAATAAAGGAGATACGCAGTATTTA.

This clonotype occurred a few times. V gene TRBV6-1 combines with J gene TRBJ1-5; D may be TRBD1 (5 bases). The CDR3 extends over 16 amino acids. Germline CDR1 MNHNS, CDR2 SASEGT. V was pared by 0 bases and J by 0 bases, with 9 bases between. CDR3: CASSEAPRDSNQPQHF. Here the CDR3 DNA reads TGTGCCAGCAGTGAAGCGCCCAGGGATAGCAATCAGCCCCAGCATTTT.

This clonotype was seen more than once but under ten times. The chain uses TRBV6-1 and TRBJ1-1, with 7 bases matching TRBD1. The CDR3 length is 13 residues. CDR1 is MNHNS and CDR2 is SASEGT in the germline V gene. V gave up 7 bases and J gave up 7 bases; unmatched junction bases: 9. The CDR3 DNA reads TGTGCCAGCATCTCGGGACAGAGAATTGAAGCTTTCTTT. Translated, it gives CASISGQRIEAFF.

The rearrangement uses TRBV6-5 and TRBJ2-5, with D possibly matching TRBD1 (6 bases). Germline-derived CDR1 and CDR2 are MNHEY and SVGAGI. V shed 6 bases and J shed 5 bases, with 10 bases lying between them. The CDR3 extends over 12 amino acids. This CDR3 is CASRKRGETQYF. As DNA, the CDR3 is TGTGCCAGCAGAAAAAGGGGGGAGACCCAGTACTTC.

The genes are TRBV11-2 and TRBJ2-3; no firm D call. The V end was cut by 3 bases, the J end by 5 bases, with 3 bases between. Germline-derived CDR1 and CDR2 are SGHAT and FQNNGV. This CDR3 is built from 11 residues. CDR3 loop: CASSLIDTQYF. The CDR3 DNA sequence: TGTGCCAGCAGCTTGATAGATACGCAGTATTTT.

In DNA, the CDR3 is TGCGCCAGCAGTAGACCAGGGGGACACTACGAGCAGTACTTC. It codes for CASSRPGGHYEQYF. The V gene is TRBV10-2, the J gene TRBJ2-7, with 7 bases aligning to TRBD1. The germline gives CDR1 WSHSY, CDR2 SAAADI. V dropped 5 bases and J dropped 3; count of bases not matched to a gene: 7. This CDR3 region has 14 residues.

The chain employs TRBV14 and TRBJ2-5, with D hard to call. The ends were cut back, 7 bases at V and 4 bases at J, with 7 bases in the middle. Germline-derived CDR1 and CDR2 are SGHDN and FVKESK. The length of the CDR3 is 11 residues. CDR3 coding DNA: TGTGCCAGCAACCTACGAGAGACCCAGTACTTC. This sequence encodes CASNLRETQYF.

This clonotype occurred many times. Here the CDR3 DNA reads TGTGCCAGCAGCCCCATCTCCCGCGGGAGGGGGATCACCTACGAGCAGTACTTC. Translated, it gives CASSPISRGRGITYEQYF. This sequence joins TRBV11-2 and TRBJ2-7; 9 positions agree with TRBD2. The ends lost 5 bases at V and 2 bases at J; junction bases unmatched: 16. CDR3 length: 18 residues. The germline V gene encodes CDR1 SGHAT and CDR2 FQNNGV. Looking up the rest from reference TRBV11-2 and TRBJ2-7 gives the full variable domain: EAGVAQSPRYKIIEKRQSVAFWCNPISGHATLYWYQQILGQGPKLLIQFQNNGVVDDSQLPKDRFSAERLKGVDSTLKIQPAKLEDSAVYLCASSPISRGRGITYEQYFGPGTRLTVT.

In regard to this clonotype: Germline is not matched at one junction end, which may reflect a read error. The V call is TRBV11-2, the J call TRBJ1-1; D is ambiguous. Germline assignment: CDR1 SGHAT and CDR2 FQNNGV. The CDR3 runs 14 residues. CDR3 sequence (DNA): TGTGCCGGCAGTTATTTCTGGCTGGAGACTGAAGCTTTCTTT. Translation: CAGSYFWLETEAFF.

As for this clonotype: Sequence at one end of the junction differs from germline and may be a read error. The gene calls are TRBV20-1 and TRBJ1-1, with no clear D. The CDR3 has 11 amino acids. Looked up from germline, CDR1 is DFQATT and CDR2 is SNEGSKA (reference sequence). The CDR3, as DNA: TGCAGTGTGGGTCCGTTCACTGAAGCCTTCTTT. This translates into CSVGPFTEAFF.

To note about this clonotype: At one end the junction does not follow the germline gene, possibly because of a read error. The rearrangement links TRBV6-6 to TRBJ2-1; 13 bases match TRBD2. Germline V gene sequence: CDR1 MNHNY, CDR2 SVGAGI (reference sequence). The CDR3 is made up of 17 amino acids. The CDR3 DNA is TGTGCCAGTAGTTACTCTGGGACTAGCGGGGTCTACAATGAGCGGTTCTTC. Translating it yields CASSYSGTSGVYNERFF.

This clonotype was seen only a few times. This rearrangement joins TRBV6-2 or TRBV6-3 to TRBJ2-1, with 13 bases identical to TRBD2. Germline loops: CDR1 MNHEY, CDR2 SVGEGT. V shed 3 bases, J shed 7 bases, and the junction held 3 bases outside the gene matches. The CDR3 sequence is 15 residues long. Here the CDR3 reads CASSYETSGRNEQFF. The CDR3 DNA follows: TGTGCCAGCAGTTATGAGACTAGCGGGAGGAATGAGCAGTTCTTC.

Concerning this clonotype: This may arise from a read error, as a much more abundant clone is one base away. The V gene is TRBV11-2, the J gene TRBJ1-6; D perhaps matches TRBD1 (5 bases). Trimming pared 1 base from V and 14 bases from J, leaving 12 bases between. The CDR3 is 13 residues long. Germline V gene data show CDR1 as SGHAT and CDR2 as FQNNGV. The CDR3 DNA sequence: TGTGCCAGCAGCTTAGGGGGGGAGGCATCCCTCCACTTT. Translation: CASSLGGEASLHF.

Concerning this clonotype itself: A junction end diverges from the germline sequence, so it may reflect a read error. The chain recombines TRBV11-2 with TRBJ1-5; D is possibly TRBD1 (5 bases). The CDR3 runs 13 residues. Germline V gene data show CDR1 as SGHAT and CDR2 as FQNNGV. The CDR3 DNA sequence: TGTGCCAACAGCTTAGTACAGGACCAACCCCAGCATTTT. Its protein is CANSLVQDQPQHF.

This clonotype showed up many times. This chain uses TRBV11-1 with TRBJ2-3; D unclear. Looked up from germline, CDR1 is SGHAT and CDR2 is FQDESV (reference sequence). CDR3 length equals 14 residues. V gave up 5 bases and J gave up 2 bases, with 11 bases separating them. This CDR3 reads CASSLQVVTDTQYF. The CDR3 bases are TGTGCCAGCAGCCTTCAGGTAGTCACAGATACGCAGTATTTT.